The source of this TCR beta chain is a study of blood T cells in healthy people across ages. Using a J-beta primer mix together with a sample-barcoded 5' primer, a second PCR was run for roughly 6 to 12 cycles. TCRdb reprocessed the 5' RACE reads with MiXCR, giving one entry per CDR3 protein. The repertoire has about 670,000 distinct CDR3 sequences, roughly two fifths of them found once; the top ten carry around 30%. The CDR3 length is 11 residues. Looked up from germline, CDR1 is MNHEY and CDR2 is SVGEGT. V was trimmed by 4 bases and J by 8 bases, leaving 8 bases between them. Study observations and caveats: Estimated diversity, derived from one million T cells, was regarded as an underestimate. Compared with aged donors, long-lived donors showed fewer expanded clones, suggesting selection.

This clonotype showed up just a few times. Its antigen is not identified. The sample was blood. This TCR was sampled from a man older than 75 in good health. V and J are TRBV6-2 or TRBV6-3 and TRBJ1-1; D not resolved. The CDR3, as DNA: TGTGCCAGCAGTTTCGGTATCGAAGCTTTCTTT. Protein: CASSFGIEAFF.